This T cell receptor beta chain was sequenced for a study of blood T cell repertoires in COVID-19. Turning to the study itself: Sites in the United States, Italy and Spain provided acute and convalescent COVID-19 samples. Nucleic acid was either cDNA or gDNA, and it came from T cells, B-cell-depleted T cells, or PBMCs.

In its sample, this clone was seen once. The CDR3 runs to 16 residues. CDR1 SGHNT and CDR2 YYREEE come from the germline V gene (reference sequence). Deletions cut 0 bases from V and 1 base from J, with 13 bases between. In the study's own analysis: Amplification of reference gene primers provided the estimated nucleated cell counts. Clones were sequenced by immunoSEQ multiplex PCR, and TCRdb holds only the in-frame ones, with some missing. V and J calls and clone size follow that table, whereas D and trimming were derived from the DNA. The table includes around 200,000 clones, more than 85% detected once.

The sequence came from a man aged 35-49 years with acute or convalescent COVID-19. Sequencing was performed on peripheral blood. The chain combines TRBV5-4 with TRBJ1-1; no clear D. For the CDR3, the DNA is TGTGCCAGCAGCTTGGGGGTCCCGGGAGAGAACACTGAAGCTTTCTTT. This codes for CASSLGVPGENTEAFF. Supplemented by reference TRBV5-4 and TRBJ1-1, the full variable domain reads ETGVTQSPTHLIKTRGQQVTLRCSSQSGHNTVSWYQQALGQGPQFIFQYYREEENGRGNFPPRFSGLQFPNYSSELNVNALELDDSALYLCASSLGVPGENTEAFFGQGTRLTVV.